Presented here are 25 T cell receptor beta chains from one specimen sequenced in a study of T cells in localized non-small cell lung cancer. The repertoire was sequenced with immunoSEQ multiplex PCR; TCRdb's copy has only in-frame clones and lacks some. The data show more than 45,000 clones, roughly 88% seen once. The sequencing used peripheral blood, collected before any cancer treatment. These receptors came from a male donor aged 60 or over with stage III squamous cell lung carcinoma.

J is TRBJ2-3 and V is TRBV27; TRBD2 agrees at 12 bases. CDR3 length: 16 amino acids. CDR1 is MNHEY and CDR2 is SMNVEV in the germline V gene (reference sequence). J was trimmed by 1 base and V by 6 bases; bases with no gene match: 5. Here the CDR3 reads CASRVLAGGRTDTQYF. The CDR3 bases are TGTGCCAGCAGGGTACTAGCGGGGGGTCGCACAGATACGCAGTATTTT.

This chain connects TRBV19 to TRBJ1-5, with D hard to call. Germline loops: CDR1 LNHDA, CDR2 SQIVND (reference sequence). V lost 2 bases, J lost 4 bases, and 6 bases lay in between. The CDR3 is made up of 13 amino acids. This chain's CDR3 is CASSIMINQPQHF. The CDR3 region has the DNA TGTGCCAGTAGTATAATGATAAATCAGCCCCAGCATTTT. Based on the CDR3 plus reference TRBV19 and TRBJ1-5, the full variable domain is DGGITQSPKYLFRKEGQNVTLSCEQNLNHDAMYWYRQDPGQGLRLIYYSQIVNDFQKGDIAEGYSVSREKKESFPLTVTSAQKNPTAFYLCASSIMINQPQHFGDGTRLSIL.

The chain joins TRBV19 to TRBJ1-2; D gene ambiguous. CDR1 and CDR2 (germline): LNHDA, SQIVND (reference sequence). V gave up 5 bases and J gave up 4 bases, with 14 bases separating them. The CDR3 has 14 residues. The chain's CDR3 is CASSVPFGGYGYTF. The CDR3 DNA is TGTGCCAGTAGTGTACCTTTTGGTGGCTATGGCTACACCTTC.

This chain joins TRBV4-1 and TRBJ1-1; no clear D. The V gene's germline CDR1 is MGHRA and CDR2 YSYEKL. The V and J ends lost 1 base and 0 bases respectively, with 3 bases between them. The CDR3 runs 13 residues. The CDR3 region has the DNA TGCGCCAGCAGCCAAGTACTGAACACTGAAGCTTTCTTT. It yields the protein CASSQVLNTEAFF.

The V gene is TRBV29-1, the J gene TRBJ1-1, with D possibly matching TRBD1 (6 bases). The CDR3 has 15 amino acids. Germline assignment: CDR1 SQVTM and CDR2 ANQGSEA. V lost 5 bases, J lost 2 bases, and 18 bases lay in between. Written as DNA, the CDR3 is TGCAGCGTTAGAGTGGACAGTCTAAGAAACACTGAAGCTTTCTTT. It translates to CSVRVDSLRNTEAFF. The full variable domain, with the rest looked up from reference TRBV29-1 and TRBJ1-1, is SAVISQKPSRDICQRGTSLTIQCQVDSQVTMMFWYRQQPGQSLTLIATANQGSEATYESGFVIDKFPISRPNLTFSTLTVSNMSPEDSSIYLCSVRVDSLRNTEAFFGQGTRLTVV.

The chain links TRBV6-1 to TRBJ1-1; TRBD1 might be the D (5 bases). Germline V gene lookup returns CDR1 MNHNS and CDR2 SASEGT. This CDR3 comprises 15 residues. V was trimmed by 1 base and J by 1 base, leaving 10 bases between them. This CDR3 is CASSEEGTPNTEAFF. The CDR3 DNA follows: TGTGCCAGCAGTGAAGAGGGGACCCCGAACACTGAAGCTTTCTTT.

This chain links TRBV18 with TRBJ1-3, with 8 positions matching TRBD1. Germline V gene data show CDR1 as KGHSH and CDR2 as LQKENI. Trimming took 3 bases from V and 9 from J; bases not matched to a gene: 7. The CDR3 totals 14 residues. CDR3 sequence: CASSPGQGKGTIYF. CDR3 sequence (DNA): TGTGCCAGCTCACCTGGACAGGGCAAGGGCACCATATATTTT.

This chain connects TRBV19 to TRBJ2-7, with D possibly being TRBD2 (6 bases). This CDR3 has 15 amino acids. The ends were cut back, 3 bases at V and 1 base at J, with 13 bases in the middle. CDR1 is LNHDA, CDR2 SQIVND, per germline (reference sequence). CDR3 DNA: TGTGCCAGTAGTATTGTCTCCGGGACTTCCTACGAGCAGTACTTC. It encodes CASSIVSGTSYEQYF.

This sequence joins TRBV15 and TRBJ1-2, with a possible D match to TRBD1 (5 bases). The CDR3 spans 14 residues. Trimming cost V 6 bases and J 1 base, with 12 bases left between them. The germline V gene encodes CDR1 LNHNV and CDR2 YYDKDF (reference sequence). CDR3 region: CATRGDQINYGYTF. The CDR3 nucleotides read TGTGCCACCAGGGGGGATCAGATTAACTATGGCTACACCTTC. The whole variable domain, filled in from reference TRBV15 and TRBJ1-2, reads DAMVIQNPRYQVTQFGKPVTLSCSQTLNHNVMYWYQQKSSQAPKLLFHYYDKDFNNEADTPDNFQSRRPNTSFCFLDIRSPGLGDTAMYLCATRGDQINYGYTFGSGTRLTVV.

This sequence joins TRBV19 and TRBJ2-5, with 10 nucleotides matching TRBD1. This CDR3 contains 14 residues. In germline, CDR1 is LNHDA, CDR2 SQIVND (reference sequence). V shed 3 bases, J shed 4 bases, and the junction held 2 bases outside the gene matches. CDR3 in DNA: TGTGCCAGTAGTATGAGACAGGGGGCAGAGACCCAGTACTTC. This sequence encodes CASSMRQGAETQYF.

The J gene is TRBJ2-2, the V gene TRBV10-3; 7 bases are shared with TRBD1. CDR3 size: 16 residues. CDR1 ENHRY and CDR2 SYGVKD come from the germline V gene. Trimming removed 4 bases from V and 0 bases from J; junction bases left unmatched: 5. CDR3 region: CAISGDRGANTGELFF. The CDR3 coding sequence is TGTGCCATCAGTGGGGACAGAGGAGCGAACACCGGGGAGCTGTTTTTT.

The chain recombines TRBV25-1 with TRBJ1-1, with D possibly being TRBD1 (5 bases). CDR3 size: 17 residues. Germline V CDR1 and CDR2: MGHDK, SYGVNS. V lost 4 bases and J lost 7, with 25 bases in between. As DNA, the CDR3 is TGTGCCAGCAGTGGGGGCCCGAATAAAACCCCACTCCGTGAAGCTTTCTTT. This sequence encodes CASSGGPNKTPLREAFF.

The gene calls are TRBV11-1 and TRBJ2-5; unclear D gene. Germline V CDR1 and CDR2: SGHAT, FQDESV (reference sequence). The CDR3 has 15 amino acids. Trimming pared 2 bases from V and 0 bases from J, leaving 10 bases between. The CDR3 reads CASSLPRVNQETQYF. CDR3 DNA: TGTGCCAGCAGCTTACCCCGGGTCAACCAAGAGACCCAGTACTTC.

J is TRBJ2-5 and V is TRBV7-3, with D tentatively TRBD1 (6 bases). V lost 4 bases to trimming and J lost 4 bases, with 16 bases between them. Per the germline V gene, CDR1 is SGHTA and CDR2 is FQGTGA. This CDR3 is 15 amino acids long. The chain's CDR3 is CASSSQGRGRETQYF. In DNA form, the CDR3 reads TGTGCCAGCAGCTCGCAGGGGAGAGGAAGAGAGACCCAGTACTTC.

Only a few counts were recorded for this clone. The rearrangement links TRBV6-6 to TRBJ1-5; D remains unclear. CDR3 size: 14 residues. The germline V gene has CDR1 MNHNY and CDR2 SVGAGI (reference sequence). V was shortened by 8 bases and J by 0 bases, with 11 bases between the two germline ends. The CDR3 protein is CASREDYSNQPQHF. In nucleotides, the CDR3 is TGTGCCAGCCGGGAGGACTATAGCAATCAGCCCCAGCATTTT.

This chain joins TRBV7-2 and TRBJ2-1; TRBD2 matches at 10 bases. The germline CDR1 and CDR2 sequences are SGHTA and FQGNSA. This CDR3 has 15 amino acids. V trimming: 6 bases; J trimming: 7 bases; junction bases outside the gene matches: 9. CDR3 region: CASSPTSGEGNEQFF. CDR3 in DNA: TGTGCCAGCAGTCCCACTAGCGGGGAAGGGAATGAGCAGTTCTTC.

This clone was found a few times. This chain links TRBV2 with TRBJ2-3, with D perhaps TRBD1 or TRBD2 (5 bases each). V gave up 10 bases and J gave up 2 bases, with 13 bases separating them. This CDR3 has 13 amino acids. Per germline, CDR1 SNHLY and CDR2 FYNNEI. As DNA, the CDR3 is TGTGCCATCCCGGGGCTAGTCACAGATACGCAGTATTTT. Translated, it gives CAIPGLVTDTQYF. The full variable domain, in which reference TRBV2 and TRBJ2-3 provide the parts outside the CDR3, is EPEVTQTPSHQVTQMGQEVILRCVPISNHLYFYWYRQILGQKVEFLVSFYNNEISEKSEIFDDQFSVERPDGSNFTLKIRSTKLEDSAMYFCAIPGLVTDTQYFGPGTRLTVL.

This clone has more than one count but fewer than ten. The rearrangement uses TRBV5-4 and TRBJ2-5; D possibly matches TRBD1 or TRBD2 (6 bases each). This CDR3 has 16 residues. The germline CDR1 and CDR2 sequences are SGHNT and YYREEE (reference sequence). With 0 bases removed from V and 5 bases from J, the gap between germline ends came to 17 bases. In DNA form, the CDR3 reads TGTGCCAGCAGCTTGGGGGGGGCCGCGGGTTTGGAGACCCAGTACTTC. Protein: CASSLGGAAGLETQYF.

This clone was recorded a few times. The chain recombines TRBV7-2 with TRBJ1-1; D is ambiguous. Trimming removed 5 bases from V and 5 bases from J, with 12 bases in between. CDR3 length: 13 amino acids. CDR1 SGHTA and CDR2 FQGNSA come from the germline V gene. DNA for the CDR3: TGTGCCAGCAGCCTAGGGTCTCGAACTGAAGCTTTCTTT. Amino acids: CASSLGSRTEAFF.

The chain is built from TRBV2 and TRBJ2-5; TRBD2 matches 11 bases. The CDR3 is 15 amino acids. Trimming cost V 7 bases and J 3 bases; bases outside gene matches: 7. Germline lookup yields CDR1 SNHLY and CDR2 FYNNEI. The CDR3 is CASTGVAGGKETQYF. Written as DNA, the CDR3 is TGTGCCAGCACCGGGGTAGCGGGGGGGAAAGAGACCCAGTACTTC.

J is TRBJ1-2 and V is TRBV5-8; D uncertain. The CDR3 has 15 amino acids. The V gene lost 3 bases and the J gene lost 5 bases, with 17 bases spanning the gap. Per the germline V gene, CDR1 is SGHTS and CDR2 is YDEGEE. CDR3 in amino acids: CASSSPGAAGYGYTF. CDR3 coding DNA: TGTGCCAGCAGCTCCCCAGGAGCAGCGGGATATGGCTACACCTTC.

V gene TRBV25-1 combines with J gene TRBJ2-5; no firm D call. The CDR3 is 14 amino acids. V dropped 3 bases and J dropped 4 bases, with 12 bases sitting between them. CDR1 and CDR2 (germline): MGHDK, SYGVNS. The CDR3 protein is CASSDLLKPETQYF. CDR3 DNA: TGTGCCAGCAGTGACCTCCTCAAACCAGAGACCCAGTACTTC.

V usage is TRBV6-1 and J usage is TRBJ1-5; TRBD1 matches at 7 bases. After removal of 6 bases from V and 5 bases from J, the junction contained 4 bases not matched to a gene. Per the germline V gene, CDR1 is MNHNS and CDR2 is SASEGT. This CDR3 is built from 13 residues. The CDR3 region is CASRYRGDQPQHF. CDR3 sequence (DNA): TGTGCCAGCAGATACAGGGGTGATCAGCCCCAGCATTTT.

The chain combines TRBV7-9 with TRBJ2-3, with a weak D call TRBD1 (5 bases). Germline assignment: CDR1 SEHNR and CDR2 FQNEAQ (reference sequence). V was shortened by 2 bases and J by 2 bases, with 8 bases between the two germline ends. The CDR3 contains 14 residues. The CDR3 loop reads CASSLRQTTDTQYF. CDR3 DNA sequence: TGTGCCAGCAGCTTACGACAGACCACAGATACGCAGTATTTT.

The DNA of the CDR3 is TGTGCCAGCAGTTTGGACAATACAGATACGCAGTATTTT. Translation: CASSLDNTDTQYF. The chain carries TRBV7-8 and TRBJ2-3, with a possible D match to TRBD1 (5 bases). The V gene's germline CDR1 is SGHVS and CDR2 FQNEAQ. This CDR3 has 13 residues. With 6 bases removed from V and 3 bases from J, the gap between germline ends came to 10 bases.